Listed below are T cell receptor beta chains from one sample, sequenced in a study of blood T cell repertoires in COVID-19. Measured with immunoSEQ multiplex PCR; TCRdb has only the in-frame clones, and not every one. Of about 58,000 clones in the sample, 85% are singletons; the top ten hold roughly 4.8%. The sequenced material came from peripheral blood. These TCRs come from a man between 40 and 49 years old with active COVID-19. CDR3s include the opening cysteine and the closing phenylalanine or tryptophan. Each record gives: V gene, clone size, D gene, J gene, CDR3 DNA, CDR3 protein. A D gene is named only where the DNA matches it firmly. Clone size is shown for a subset of rows, as once, few, many or a class of expanded clone.

V gene: TRBV9; clone size: -; D gene: TRBD2; J gene: TRBJ2-1; CDR3 DNA: TGTGCCAGCAGCGTAGAGGGACTAGCGGGATGGAGCTCCTACAATGAGCAGTTCTTC; CDR3 protein: CASSVEGLAGWSSYNEQFF
V gene: TRBV4-1; clone size: -; D gene: TRBD1; J gene: TRBJ1-2; CDR3 DNA: TGCGCCAGCAGCCGGGACAGGGGGCCCTATGGCTACACCTTC; CDR3 protein: CASSRDRGPYGYTF
V gene: TRBV5-6; clone size: -; D gene: -; J gene: TRBJ2-7; CDR3 DNA: TGTGCCAGCAGTTCGACAGGCCACTACGAGCAGTACTTC; CDR3 protein: CASSSTGHYEQYF
V gene: TRBV29-1; clone size: -; D gene: -; J gene: TRBJ1-1; CDR3 DNA: TGCAGCGTTGATCAGGGTAGTACTGAAGCTTTCTTT; CDR3 protein: CSVDQGSTEAFF
V gene: TRBV5-1; clone size: once; D gene: -; J gene: TRBJ1-1; CDR3 DNA: TGCGCCACCCGACGAGGGGGGGGAGATGGCACTGAAGCTTTCTTT; CDR3 protein: CATRRGGGDGTEAFF
V gene: TRBV3-1/TRBV3-2; clone size: once; D gene: TRBD1; J gene: TRBJ1-4; CDR3 DNA: TGTGCCAGCAGCCCGACAGGGGGGAGCGAAAAACTGTTTTTT; CDR3 protein: CASSPTGGSEKLFF
V gene: TRBV30; clone size: -; D gene: TRBD1; J gene: TRBJ2-7; CDR3 DNA: TGTGCCTGCAATGACAGGGGGCTTACTTACGAGCAGTACTTC; CDR3 protein: CACNDRGLTYEQYF
V gene: TRBV6-5; clone size: -; D gene: -; J gene: TRBJ1-1; CDR3 DNA: TGTGCCAGCAGAAGCCACACTGAAGCTTTCTTT; CDR3 protein: CASRSHTEAFF
V gene: TRBV6-6; clone size: -; D gene: TRBD1; J gene: TRBJ2-7; CDR3 DNA: TGTGCCAGCAGCTCAAGTCGGGACAGGGCTTACGATTTCTCCTACGAGCAGTACTTC; CDR3 protein: CASSSSRDRAYDFSYEQYF
V gene: TRBV11-3; clone size: -; D gene: TRBD2; J gene: TRBJ2-5; CDR3 DNA: TGTGCCAGCAGCCCCGGGAGGGGAACCGAGACCCAGTACTTC; CDR3 protein: CASSPGRGTETQYF
V gene: TRBV28; clone size: -; D gene: -; J gene: TRBJ1-3; CDR3 DNA: TGTGCCAGCAGTTCCCCCAGGGGCTCTGGAAACACCATATATTTT; CDR3 protein: CASSSPRGSGNTIYF
V gene: TRBV7-3; clone size: -; D gene: TRBD2; J gene: TRBJ2-7; CDR3 DNA: TGTGCCAGCAGCTGGACTAGCGGCTACGAGCAGTACTTC; CDR3 protein: CASSWTSGYEQYF
V gene: TRBV5-1; clone size: -; D gene: -; J gene: TRBJ1-1; CDR3 DNA: TGCGCCAGCAGCTTGTGGCAGGGGAACACTGAAGCTTTCTTT; CDR3 protein: CASSLWQGNTEAFF
V gene: TRBV30; clone size: -; D gene: -; J gene: TRBJ2-1; CDR3 DNA: TGTGCCTGGAGTCAAGGGGCTTACAATGAGCAGTTCTTC; CDR3 protein: CAWSQGAYNEQFF
V gene: TRBV28; clone size: -; D gene: TRBD1; J gene: TRBJ2-7; CDR3 DNA: TGTGCCAGCAGCGCGGGACAGGGGGCGCGCGAGCAGTACTTC; CDR3 protein: CASSAGQGAREQYF
V gene: TRBV11-2; clone size: once; D gene: -; J gene: TRBJ2-7; CDR3 DNA: TGTGCCAGCAGCCCCTCCCCGAGCGGCGAAAGCTACGAGCAGTACTTC; CDR3 protein: CASSPSPSGESYEQYF
V gene: TRBV10-3; clone size: -; D gene: -; J gene: TRBJ1-5; CDR3 DNA: TGTGCCATCAGGGGGGCCCTAAATCAGCCCCAGCATTTT; CDR3 protein: CAIRGALNQPQHF
V gene: TRBV11-1; clone size: -; D gene: TRBD1; J gene: TRBJ2-2; CDR3 DNA: TGTGCCAGCAGCTTAGGAGGGGGCTACACCGGGGAGCTGTTTTTT; CDR3 protein: CASSLGGGYTGELFF
V gene: TRBV4-1; clone size: -; D gene: TRBD2; J gene: TRBJ2-7; CDR3 DNA: TGCGCCAGCAGCCTAGAAGCGGGAGGGGGGTCCTACGAGCAGTACTTC; CDR3 protein: CASSLEAGGGSYEQYF
V gene: TRBV5-1; clone size: -; D gene: -; J gene: TRBJ2-7; CDR3 DNA: TGCGCCAGCAGCTTGGGGGGCGGTTCCTACGAGCAGTACTTC; CDR3 protein: CASSLGGGSYEQYF
V gene: TRBV27; clone size: -; D gene: TRBD1; J gene: TRBJ1-4; CDR3 DNA: TGTGCCAGCAGTAAAGGGGGCTCAGGTGAAAAACTGTTTTTT; CDR3 protein: CASSKGGSGEKLFF
V gene: TRBV27; clone size: few; D gene: TRBD1; J gene: TRBJ1-2; CDR3 DNA: TGTGCCAGCAGTTTATCGGGACAGGGCTATGGCTACACCTTC; CDR3 protein: CASSLSGQGYGYTF
V gene: TRBV7-9; clone size: -; D gene: -; J gene: TRBJ2-7; CDR3 DNA: TGTGCCAGCAGCCTGAGGTACGAGCAGTACTTC; CDR3 protein: CASSLRYEQYF
V gene: TRBV28; clone size: -; D gene: TRBD2; J gene: TRBJ2-1; CDR3 DNA: TGTGCCAGCAGTTTTATGTTAGGGAGGGTCGAAGAGCAGTTCTTC; CDR3 protein: CASSFMLGRVEEQFF
V gene: TRBV23-1; clone size: -; D gene: -; J gene: TRBJ1-2; CDR3 DNA: TGCGCCAGCAGGAGGGATGGCTACACCTTC; CDR3 protein: CASRRDGYTF
V gene: TRBV5-5; clone size: -; D gene: TRBD2; J gene: TRBJ2-7; CDR3 DNA: TGTGCCAGCAGCTCCCTAGTTATGTCTAGCGGCGAGCAGTACTTC; CDR3 protein: CASSSLVMSSGEQYF
V gene: TRBV29-1; clone size: -; D gene: TRBD1; J gene: TRBJ2-1; CDR3 DNA: TGCAGCGTTGAACCTATACAGGGGAATGAGCAGTTCTTC; CDR3 protein: CSVEPIQGNEQFF
V gene: TRBV9; clone size: -; D gene: -; J gene: TRBJ1-4; CDR3 DNA: TGTGCCAGCAGCGTAGGGGTCGCCGGGGGAGGGACAACTAATGAAAAACTGTTTTTT; CDR3 protein: CASSVGVAGGGTTNEKLFF
V gene: TRBV15; clone size: -; D gene: TRBD2; J gene: TRBJ2-7; CDR3 DNA: TGTGCCACCAGCAGAGGACTAGCGTCTAGCTCCTACGAGCAGTACTTC; CDR3 protein: CATSRGLASSSYEQYF
V gene: TRBV5-4; clone size: -; D gene: -; J gene: TRBJ1-2; CDR3 DNA: TGTGCCAGCAGCTTGGTTGGGGGCCAAGGCTACACCTTC; CDR3 protein: CASSLVGGQGYTF
V gene: TRBV12-5; clone size: -; D gene: TRBD1; J gene: TRBJ2-1; CDR3 DNA: TGTGCTAGTGTCCTCTCCGGGACAGGGGACAGCGAGCAGTTCTTC; CDR3 protein: CASVLSGTGDSEQFF
V gene: TRBV7-9; clone size: -; D gene: -; J gene: TRBJ2-7; CDR3 DNA: TGTGCCAGCAGCTTAGAACCAGTCTACGAGCAGTACTTC; CDR3 protein: CASSLEPVYEQYF
V gene: TRBV25-1; clone size: -; D gene: TRBD2; J gene: TRBJ2-1; CDR3 DNA: TGTGCCAGCAGTGACATAGAAGCGGGATACAATGAGCAGTTCTTC; CDR3 protein: CASSDIEAGYNEQFF
V gene: TRBV6-5; clone size: -; D gene: TRBD1; J gene: TRBJ2-7; CDR3 DNA: TGTGCCAGCAGTTCTCGACAGGGCGGGTACGAGCAGTACTTC; CDR3 protein: CASSSRQGGYEQYF
V gene: TRBV4-1; clone size: -; D gene: TRBD1; J gene: TRBJ1-1; CDR3 DNA: TGCGCCAGCAGCCGGGCAGGGGGCCCTAACACTGAAGCTTTCTTT; CDR3 protein: CASSRAGGPNTEAFF
V gene: TRBV4-1; clone size: -; D gene: -; J gene: TRBJ2-3; CDR3 DNA: TGCGCCAGCAGCCAAGTTAAAGGGGGTACGCAGTATTTT; CDR3 protein: CASSQVKGGTQYF
V gene: TRBV29-1; clone size: -; D gene: TRBD2; J gene: TRBJ2-5; CDR3 DNA: TGCAGCGTGGGGACTAGCGGGAGTCAAGAGACCCAGTACTTC; CDR3 protein: CSVGTSGSQETQYF
V gene: TRBV4-1; clone size: -; D gene: -; J gene: TRBJ1-5; CDR3 DNA: TGCGCCAGCAGCCCATGGGGGGATAGCAATCAGCCCCAGCATTTT; CDR3 protein: CASSPWGDSNQPQHF
V gene: TRBV6-5; clone size: -; D gene: -; J gene: TRBJ2-2; CDR3 DNA: TGTGCCAGCAGAAAGTTCAGCACCGGGGAGCTGTTTTTT; CDR3 protein: CASRKFSTGELFF
V gene: TRBV3-1/TRBV3-2; clone size: -; D gene: TRBD2; J gene: TRBJ2-3; CDR3 DNA: TGTGCCAGCAGCCCTGGGACTAGCGACACAGATACGCAGTATTTT; CDR3 protein: CASSPGTSDTDTQYF
V gene: TRBV5-1; clone size: -; D gene: -; J gene: TRBJ1-1; CDR3 DNA: TGCGCCAGCAGCTTTAGACAGAGTAACACTGAAGCTTTCTTT; CDR3 protein: CASSFRQSNTEAFF
V gene: TRBV19; clone size: once; D gene: TRBD1; J gene: TRBJ2-7; CDR3 DNA: TGTGCCAGTAGTATAATGACAGGGGACGACGAGCAGTACTTC; CDR3 protein: CASSIMTGDDEQYF
V gene: TRBV27; clone size: -; D gene: -; J gene: TRBJ2-3; CDR3 DNA: TGTGCCAGCAGTTTAGGTCTAAACACAGATACGCAGTATTTT; CDR3 protein: CASSLGLNTDTQYF
V gene: TRBV19; clone size: -; D gene: TRBD1; J gene: TRBJ2-6; CDR3 DNA: TGTGCCAGTAGTATCCGGGACAGGGCATTCTCTGGGGCCAACGTCCTGACTTTC; CDR3 protein: CASSIRDRAFSGANVLTF
V gene: TRBV24-1; clone size: few; D gene: -; J gene: TRBJ1-2; CDR3 DNA: TGTGCCACCAGTGTACAAAGCGGGTCTTACACCTTC; CDR3 protein: CATSVQSGSYTF
V gene: TRBV28; clone size: -; D gene: -; J gene: TRBJ1-6; CDR3 DNA: TGTGCCAGCAGCCCACCTGGGGGCATTACCTCCTATAATTCACCCCTCCACTTT; CDR3 protein: CASSPPGGITSYNSPLHF
V gene: TRBV5-4; clone size: -; D gene: TRBD2; J gene: TRBJ2-7; CDR3 DNA: TGTGCCAGCAGCTTTGGGGGGGGGACTAGCGACTACGAGCAGTACTTC; CDR3 protein: CASSFGGGTSDYEQYF
V gene: TRBV7-7; clone size: -; D gene: -; J gene: TRBJ2-5; CDR3 DNA: TGTGCTAGCAGCTTAGAGGGCGGGATGTACCAAGAGACCCAGTACTTC; CDR3 protein: CASSLEGGMYQETQYF
V gene: TRBV5-4; clone size: -; D gene: -; J gene: TRBJ2-1; CDR3 DNA: TGTGCCAGCAGCTTGAAGGAGGACTCCTACAATGAGCAGTTCTTC; CDR3 protein: CASSLKEDSYNEQFF
V gene: TRBV9; clone size: -; D gene: -; J gene: TRBJ1-2; CDR3 DNA: TGTGCCAGCAGCGTAGGGCAGGACTATGGCTACACCTTC; CDR3 protein: CASSVGQDYGYTF
V gene: TRBV27; clone size: -; D gene: TRBD1; J gene: TRBJ1-4; CDR3 DNA: TGTGCCAGCAGTTTATTCTGGGACAGGGGGATAGAAAAACTGTTTTTT; CDR3 protein: CASSLFWDRGIEKLFF
V gene: TRBV5-1; clone size: -; D gene: -; J gene: TRBJ2-3; CDR3 DNA: TGCGCCAGCAGTCCGTCCAGGGATAGCACAGATACGCAGTATTTT; CDR3 protein: CASSPSRDSTDTQYF
V gene: TRBV6-5; clone size: -; D gene: -; J gene: TRBJ2-5; CDR3 DNA: TGTGCCAGCACCCCGACACAGTACCAAGAGACCCAGTACTTC; CDR3 protein: CASTPTQYQETQYF